What follows describes a single T cell receptor beta chain. Its antigen is unknown. The sample belongs to a study of radiotherapy plus CTLA-4 blockade in lung cancer. Whole-study context: Objective responses were documented in around 20% of patients, with disease control in 25% to 35%.

Study-level findings and limits: Blood TCR clones of tumor origin expanded after radiotherapy plus ipilimumab.

V was shortened by 5 bases and J by 6 bases, with 17 bases between the two germline ends. CDR1 LNHNV and CDR2 YYDKDF come from the germline V gene (reference sequence). The CDR3 covers 14 residues. Data came from immunoSEQ multiplex PCR; TCRdb stores just in-frame clones and leaves some out. The sample yields about 39,000 clones, about four fifths seen once. Those patients who had chemo-refractory metastatic non-small-cell lung cancer were given focal radiation along with CTLA-4 blockade through ipilimumab. This TCR was sampled from a human donor with non-small cell lung cancer that progressed on radiotherapy plus ipilimumab. Source: peripheral blood, taken from a patient treated with radiotherapy plus ipilimumab. This sequence joins TRBV15 and TRBJ2-7; D perhaps matches TRBD1 (6 bases). CDR3 sequence: CATSDRDTVIEQYF. The CDR3 DNA reads TGTGCCACCAGCGATAGGGACACCGTGATCGAGCAGTACTTC. The full variable domain, completed using reference TRBV15 and TRBJ2-7, is DAMVIQNPRYQVTQFGKPVTLSCSQTLNHNVMYWYQQKSSQAPKLLFHYYDKDFNNEADTPDNFQSRRPNTSFCFLDIRSPGLGDTAMYLCATSDRDTVIEQYFGPGTRLTVT.